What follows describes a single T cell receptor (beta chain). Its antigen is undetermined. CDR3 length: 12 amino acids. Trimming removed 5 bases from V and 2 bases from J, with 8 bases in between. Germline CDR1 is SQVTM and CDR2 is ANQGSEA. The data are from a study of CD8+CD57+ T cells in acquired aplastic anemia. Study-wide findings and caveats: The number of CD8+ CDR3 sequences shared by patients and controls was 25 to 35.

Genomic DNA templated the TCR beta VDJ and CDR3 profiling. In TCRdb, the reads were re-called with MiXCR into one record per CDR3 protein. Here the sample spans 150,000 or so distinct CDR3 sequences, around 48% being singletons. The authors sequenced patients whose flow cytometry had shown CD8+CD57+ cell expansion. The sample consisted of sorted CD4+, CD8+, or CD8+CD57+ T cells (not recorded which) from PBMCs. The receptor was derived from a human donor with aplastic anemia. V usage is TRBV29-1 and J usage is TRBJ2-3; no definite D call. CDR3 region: CSVQPNTDTQYF. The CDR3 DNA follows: TGCAGCGTTCAACCTAACACAGATACGCAGTATTTT.